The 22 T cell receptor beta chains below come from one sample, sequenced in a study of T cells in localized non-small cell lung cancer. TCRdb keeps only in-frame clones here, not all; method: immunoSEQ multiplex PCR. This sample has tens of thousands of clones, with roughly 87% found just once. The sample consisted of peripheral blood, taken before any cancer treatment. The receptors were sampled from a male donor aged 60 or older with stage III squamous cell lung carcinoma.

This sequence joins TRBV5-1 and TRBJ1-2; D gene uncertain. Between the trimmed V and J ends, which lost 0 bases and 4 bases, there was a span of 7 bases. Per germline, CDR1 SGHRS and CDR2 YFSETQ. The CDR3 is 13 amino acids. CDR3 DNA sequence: TGCGCCAGCAGCTTGGGCGATATCTATGGCTACACCTTC. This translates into CASSLGDIYGYTF.

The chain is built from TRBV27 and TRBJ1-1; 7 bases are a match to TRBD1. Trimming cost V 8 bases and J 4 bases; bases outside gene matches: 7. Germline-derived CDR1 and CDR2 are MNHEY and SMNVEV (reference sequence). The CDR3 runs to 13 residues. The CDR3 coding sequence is TGTGCCAGCCGAAAATCAGGGGGCACTGAAGCTTTCTTT. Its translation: CASRKSGGTEAFF.

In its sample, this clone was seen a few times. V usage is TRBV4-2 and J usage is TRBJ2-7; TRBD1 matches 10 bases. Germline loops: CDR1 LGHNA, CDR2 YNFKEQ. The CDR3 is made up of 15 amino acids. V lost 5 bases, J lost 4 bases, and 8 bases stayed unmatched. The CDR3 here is CASSWSGTGEYEQYF. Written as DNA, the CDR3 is TGTGCCAGCAGCTGGTCCGGGACAGGGGAGTACGAGCAGTACTTC.

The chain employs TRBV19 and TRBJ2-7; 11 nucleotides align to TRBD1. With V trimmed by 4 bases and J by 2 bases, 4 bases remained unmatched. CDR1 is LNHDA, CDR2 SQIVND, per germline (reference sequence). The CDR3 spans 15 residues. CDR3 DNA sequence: TGTGCCAGTAGTACGCGGACAGGGGGCACCTACGAGCAGTACTTC. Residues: CASSTRTGGTYEQYF.

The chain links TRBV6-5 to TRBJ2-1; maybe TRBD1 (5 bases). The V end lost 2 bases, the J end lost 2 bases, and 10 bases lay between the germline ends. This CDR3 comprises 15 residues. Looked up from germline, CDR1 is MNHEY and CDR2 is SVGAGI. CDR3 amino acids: CASSYRAGTYNEQFF. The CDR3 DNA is TGTGCCAGCAGTTACCGGGCAGGGACCTACAATGAGCAGTTCTTC.

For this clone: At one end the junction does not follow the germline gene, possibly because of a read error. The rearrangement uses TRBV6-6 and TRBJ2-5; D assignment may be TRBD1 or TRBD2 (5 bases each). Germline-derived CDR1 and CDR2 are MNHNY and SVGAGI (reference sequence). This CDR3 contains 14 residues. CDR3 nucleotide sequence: TGTGCCAGCAACCCCGGGACGTACCAGGAGACCCAGTACTTC. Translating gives CASNPGTYQETQYF.

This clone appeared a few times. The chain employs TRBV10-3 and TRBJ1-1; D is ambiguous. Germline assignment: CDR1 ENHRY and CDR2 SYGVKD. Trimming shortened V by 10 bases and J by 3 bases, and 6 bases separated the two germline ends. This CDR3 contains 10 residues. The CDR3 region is CATGDTEAFF. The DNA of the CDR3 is TGTGCCACCGGAGACACTGAAGCTTTCTTT.

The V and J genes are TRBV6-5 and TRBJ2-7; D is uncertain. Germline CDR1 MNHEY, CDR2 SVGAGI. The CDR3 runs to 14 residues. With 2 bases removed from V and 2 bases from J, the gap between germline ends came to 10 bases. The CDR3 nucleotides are TGTGCCAGCAGTTACGGTGGCAGGACCTACGAGCAGTACTTC. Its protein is CASSYGGRTYEQYF.

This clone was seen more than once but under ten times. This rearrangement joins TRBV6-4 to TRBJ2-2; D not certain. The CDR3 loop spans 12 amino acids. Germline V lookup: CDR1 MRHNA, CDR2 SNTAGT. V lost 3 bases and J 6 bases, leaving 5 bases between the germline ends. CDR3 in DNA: TGTGCCAGCAGTGAGCTCTCCGGGGAGCTGTTTTTT. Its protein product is CASSELSGELFF.

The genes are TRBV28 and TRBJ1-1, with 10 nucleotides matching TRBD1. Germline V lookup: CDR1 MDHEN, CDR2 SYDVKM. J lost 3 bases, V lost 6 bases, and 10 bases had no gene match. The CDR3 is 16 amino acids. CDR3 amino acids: CASRFPGQGRYTEAFF. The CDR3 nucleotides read TGTGCCAGCAGGTTCCCGGGACAGGGGAGGTACACTGAAGCTTTCTTT. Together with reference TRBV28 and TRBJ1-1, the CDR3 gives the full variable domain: DVKVTQSSRYLVKRTGEKVFLECVQDMDHENMFWYRQDPGLGLRLIYFSYDVKMKEKGDIPEGYSVSREKKERFSLILESASTNQTSMYLCASRFPGQGRYTEAFFGQGTRLTVV.

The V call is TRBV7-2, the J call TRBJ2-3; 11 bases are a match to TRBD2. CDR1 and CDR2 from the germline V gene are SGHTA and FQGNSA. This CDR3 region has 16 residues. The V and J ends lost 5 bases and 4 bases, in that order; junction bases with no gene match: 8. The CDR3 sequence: CASSQTSGKPPDTQYF. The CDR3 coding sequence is TGTGCCAGCAGCCAGACTAGCGGGAAACCACCAGATACGCAGTATTTT.

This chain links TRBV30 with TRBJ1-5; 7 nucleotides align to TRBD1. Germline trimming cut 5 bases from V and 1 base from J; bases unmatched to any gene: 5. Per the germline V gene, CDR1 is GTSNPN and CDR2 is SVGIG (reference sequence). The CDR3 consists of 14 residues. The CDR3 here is CAWSTGASNQPQHF. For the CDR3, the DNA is TGTGCCTGGTCTACAGGGGCAAGCAATCAGCCCCAGCATTTT.

CDR3 protein: CAIRGQGDYNEQFF. The CDR3 DNA sequence: TGTGCCATCAGAGGACAGGGGGATTACAATGAGCAGTTCTTC. The genes are TRBV10-3 and TRBJ2-1; TRBD1 agrees at 10 bases. Germline V gene data show CDR1 as ENHRY and CDR2 as SYGVKD. The CDR3 runs to 14 residues. Germline trimming cut 6 bases from V and 4 bases from J; bases unmatched to any gene: 3.

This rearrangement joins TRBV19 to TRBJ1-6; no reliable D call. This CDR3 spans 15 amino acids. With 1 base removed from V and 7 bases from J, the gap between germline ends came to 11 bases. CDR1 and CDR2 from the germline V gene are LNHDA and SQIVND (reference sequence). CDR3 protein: CASSIGGRVNSPLHF. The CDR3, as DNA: TGTGCCAGTAGTATAGGAGGCAGAGTGAATTCACCCCTCCACTTT.

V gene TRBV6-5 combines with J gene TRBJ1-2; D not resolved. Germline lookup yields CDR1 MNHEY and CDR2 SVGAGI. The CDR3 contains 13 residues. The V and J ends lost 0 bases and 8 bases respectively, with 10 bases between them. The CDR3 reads CASSYSFSGGYTF. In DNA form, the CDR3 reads TGTGCCAGCAGTTACTCTTTCTCTGGGGGCTACACCTTC.

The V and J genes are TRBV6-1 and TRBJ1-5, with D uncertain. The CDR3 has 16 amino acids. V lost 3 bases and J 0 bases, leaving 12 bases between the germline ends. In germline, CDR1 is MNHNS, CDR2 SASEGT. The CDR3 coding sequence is TGTGCCAGCAGTGAGGCTCGAGCTTATAGCAATCAGCCCCAGCATTTT. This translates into CASSEARAYSNQPQHF.

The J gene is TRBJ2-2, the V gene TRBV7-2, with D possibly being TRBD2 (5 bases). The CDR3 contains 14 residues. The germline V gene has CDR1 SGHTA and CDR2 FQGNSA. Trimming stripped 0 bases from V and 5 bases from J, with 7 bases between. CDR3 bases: TGTGCCAGCAGCTTAGCGGGAGTGACCGGGGAGCTGTTTTTT. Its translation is CASSLAGVTGELFF.

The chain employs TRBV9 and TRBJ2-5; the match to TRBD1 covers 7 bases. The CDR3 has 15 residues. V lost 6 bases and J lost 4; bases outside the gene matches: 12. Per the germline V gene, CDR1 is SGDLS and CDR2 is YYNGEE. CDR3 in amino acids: CASTRGSQGSETQYF. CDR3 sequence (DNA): TGTGCCAGCACCCGTGGGTCACAGGGGTCAGAGACCCAGTACTTC.

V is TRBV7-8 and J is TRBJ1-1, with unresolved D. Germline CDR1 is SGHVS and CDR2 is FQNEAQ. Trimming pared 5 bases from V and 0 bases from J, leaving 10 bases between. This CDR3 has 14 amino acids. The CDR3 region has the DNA TGTGCCAGCAGCCCAAGCACGGTGAACACTGAAGCTTTCTTT. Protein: CASSPSTVNTEAFF. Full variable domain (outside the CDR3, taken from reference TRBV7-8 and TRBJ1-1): GAGVSQSPRYKVAKRGQDVALRCDPISGHVSLFWYQQALGQGPEFLTYFQNEAQLDKSGLPSDRFFAERPEGSVSTLKIQRTQQEDSAVYLCASSPSTVNTEAFFGQGTRLTVV.

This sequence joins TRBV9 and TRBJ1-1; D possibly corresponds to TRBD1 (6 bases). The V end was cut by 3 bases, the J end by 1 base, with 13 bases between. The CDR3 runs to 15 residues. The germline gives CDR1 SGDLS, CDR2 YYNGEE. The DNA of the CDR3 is TGTGCCAGCAGCGCGGGGGGCAGGACGAACACTGAAGCTTTCTTT. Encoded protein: CASSAGGRTNTEAFF.

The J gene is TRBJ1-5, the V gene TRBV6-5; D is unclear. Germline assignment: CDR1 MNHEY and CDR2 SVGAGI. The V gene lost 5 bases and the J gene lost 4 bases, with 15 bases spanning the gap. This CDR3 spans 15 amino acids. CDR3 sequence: CASSPTRRSNQPQHF. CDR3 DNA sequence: TGTGCCAGCAGTCCCACCCGCAGGTCAAATCAGCCCCAGCATTTT.

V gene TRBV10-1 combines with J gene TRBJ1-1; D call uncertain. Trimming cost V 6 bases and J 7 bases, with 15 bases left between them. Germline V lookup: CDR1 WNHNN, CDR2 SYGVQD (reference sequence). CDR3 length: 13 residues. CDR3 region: CASSNSYVGEAFF. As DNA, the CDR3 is TGCGCCAGCAGCAACTCCTATGTGGGTGAAGCTTTCTTT.